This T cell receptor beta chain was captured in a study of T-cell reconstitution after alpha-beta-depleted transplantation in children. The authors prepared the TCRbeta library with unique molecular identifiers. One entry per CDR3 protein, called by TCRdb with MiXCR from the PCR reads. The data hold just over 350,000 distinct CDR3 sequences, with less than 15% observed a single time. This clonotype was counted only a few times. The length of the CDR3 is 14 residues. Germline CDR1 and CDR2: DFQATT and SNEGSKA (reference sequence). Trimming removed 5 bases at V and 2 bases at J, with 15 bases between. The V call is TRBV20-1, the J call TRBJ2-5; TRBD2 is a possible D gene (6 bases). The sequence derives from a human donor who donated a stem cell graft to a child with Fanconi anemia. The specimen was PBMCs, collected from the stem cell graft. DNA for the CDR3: TGCAGTGCTGCCCCCGGGACTCAACAAGAGACCCAGTACTTC. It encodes CSAAPGTQQETQYF.